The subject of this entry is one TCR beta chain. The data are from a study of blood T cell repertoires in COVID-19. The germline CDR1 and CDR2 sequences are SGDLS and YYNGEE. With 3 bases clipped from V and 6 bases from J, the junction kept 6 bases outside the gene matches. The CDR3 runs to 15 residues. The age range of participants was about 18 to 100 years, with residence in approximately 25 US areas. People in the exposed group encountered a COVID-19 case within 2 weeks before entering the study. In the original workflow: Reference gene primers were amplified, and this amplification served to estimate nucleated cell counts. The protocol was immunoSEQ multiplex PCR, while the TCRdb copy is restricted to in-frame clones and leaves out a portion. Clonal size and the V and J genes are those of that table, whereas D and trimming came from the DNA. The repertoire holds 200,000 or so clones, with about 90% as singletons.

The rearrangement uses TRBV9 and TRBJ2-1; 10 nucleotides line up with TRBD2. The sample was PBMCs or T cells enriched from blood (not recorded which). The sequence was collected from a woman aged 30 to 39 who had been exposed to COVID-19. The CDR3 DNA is TGTGCCAGCAGCGCCGGGACTAGCGCGATCAATGAGCAGTTCTTC. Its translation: CASSAGTSAINEQFF.